The clone carrying this T cell receptor (beta chain) was counted once. Clones were sequenced by immunoSEQ multiplex PCR, and TCRdb holds only the in-frame ones, with some missing. Of around 290,000 clones detected, around nine tenths appear once; the ten largest clones hold about 1.7%. The data derive from a study of blood T cell repertoires in COVID-19. The junction had 10 bases not matched to a gene; V was cut back by 4 bases and J by 8 bases. The CDR3 has 16 amino acids. The origin of this receptor is a woman between 40 and 50 years old who had recovered from COVID-19. The rearrangement links TRBV5-3 to TRBJ2-1, with 12 bases fitting TRBD2. TRBV5-3 belongs to the ORF category, with a function that is uncertain. The material sequenced was PBMCs or T cells enriched from blood (not recorded which). The CDR3 coding sequence is TGTGCCAGAAGCCCGGGACTAGCGGGCTTATTCGATGAGCAGTTCTTC. Translation: CARSPGLAGLFDEQFF.